This T cell receptor beta chain emerged from a study of molecular identifiers for immune sequencing clone quantification. This clonotype came up a few times. CDR1 is DFQATT and CDR2 is SNEGSKA in the germline V gene (reference sequence). After removal of 1 base from V and 5 bases from J, the junction contained 12 bases not matched to a gene. This CDR3 is 16 amino acids long. Each CDR3 protein is one row after TCRdb ran MiXCR on the PCR reads. The data contain over 90,000 distinct CDR3 sequences, under 40% of them singletons. The receptor was isolated from a human donor in good health. Some libraries in this study had Jurkat cell RNA spiked in. Sequences were obtained from naive CD8+ T cells from blood, with Jurkat cell RNA spiked in. Indicated subset: FACS-sorted CD8+CD4-CCR7+CD45RA+ naive T cells. The rearrangement joins TRBV20-1 to TRBJ1-2, with TRBD1 matching 8 bases. The CDR3 bases are TGCAGTGCTAGAGCGCAACAGGGGGATAGGTGGTATGGCTACACCTTC. Translation gives CSARAQQGDRWYGYTF.